The 15 T cell receptor beta chains reported below all come from one sample, sequenced in a study of identifying expanded T cells in peripheral blood. Sequencing used immunoSEQ multiplex PCR; TCRdb keeps in-frame clones, though not all of them. The repertoire includes around 90,000 clones, around 88% of them detected once, and about 4% sits in the top ten. Sequencing was performed on blood. These receptors were collected from a person between 18 and 70 years old in good health.

The chain uses TRBV29-1 and TRBJ2-7, with D hard to call. V lost 4 bases to trimming and J lost 4 bases, with 5 bases between them. CDR1 SQVTM and CDR2 ANQGSEA come from the germline V gene. CDR3 size: 10 residues. The CDR3, as DNA: TGCAGCGTTGGTGGGTACGAGCAGTACTTC. It codes for CSVGGYEQYF.

This CDR3 reads CASSESRETNEKLFF. DNA of the CDR3: TGTGCCAGCAGTGAATCAAGGGAAACTAATGAAAAACTGTTTTTT. V and J are TRBV25-1 and TRBJ1-4; no firm D call. The V end lost 1 base, the J end lost 1 base, and 7 bases lay between the germline ends. In germline, CDR1 is MGHDK, CDR2 SYGVNS. CDR3 length: 15 residues.

V is TRBV4-1 and J is TRBJ2-7, with 9 bases identical to TRBD1. From germline, CDR1 is MGHRA and CDR2 YSYEKL. The CDR3 sequence is 16 residues long. V gave up 0 bases and J gave up 3 bases; unmatched junction bases: 6. DNA for the CDR3: TGCGCCAGCAGCCAAGATCAAGGACAGGGGATCTACGAGCAGTACTTC. Translation gives CASSQDQGQGIYEQYF.

The gene calls are TRBV7-8 and TRBJ2-7; 11 bases match TRBD1. The J segment lost 6 bases and the V segment lost 1 base, leaving 2 bases of the junction unmatched. The CDR3 runs to 14 residues. Germline V gene data show CDR1 as SGHVS and CDR2 as FQNEAQ. The CDR3 region has the DNA TGTGCCAGCAGCTTAGGGGGGACAGGGGGCGAGCAGTACTTC. This codes for CASSLGGTGGEQYF.

This clone showed up just a few times. The gene calls are TRBV9 and TRBJ2-2; D is possibly TRBD1 (5 bases). CDR3 size: 14 residues. The germline V gene encodes CDR1 SGDLS and CDR2 YYNGEE. The V end lost 3 bases, the J end lost 1 base, and 7 bases lay between the germline ends. As DNA, the CDR3 is TGTGCCAGCAGCGAGACAGTGAACACCGGGGAGCTGTTTTTT. Its protein product is CASSETVNTGELFF.

The CDR3 here is CASSLEPQRHEQYF. The CDR3, as DNA: TGTGCCAGCAGCTTGGAGCCTCAACGACACGAGCAGTACTTC. The genes are TRBV5-4 and TRBJ2-7, with no clear D. The germline V gene encodes CDR1 SGHNT and CDR2 YYREEE (reference sequence). The CDR3 runs 14 residues. Trimming took 0 bases from V and 5 from J, leaving 12 bases between them.

This clone was observed once. V and J are TRBV5-5 and TRBJ2-5; the match to TRBD1 covers 9 bases. The CDR3 has 15 residues. V dropped 4 bases and J dropped 4; count of bases not matched to a gene: 8. CDR1 is SGHKS, CDR2 YYEKEE, per germline (reference sequence). The CDR3 spells CASSLGTGLGETQYF. The CDR3 bases are TGTGCCAGCAGCCTCGGGACAGGGCTCGGAGAGACCCAGTACTTC.

The chain recombines TRBV4-1 with TRBJ2-3; TRBD2 matches 7 bases. V shed 1 base and J 5 bases; nucleotides not matched to a gene: 6. Germline V CDR1 and CDR2: MGHRA, YSYEKL. This CDR3 is built from 15 residues. The CDR3 region is CASSQVGGGRDTQYF. CDR3 coding DNA: TGCGCCAGCAGCCAAGTGGGGGGGGGTCGAGATACGCAGTATTTT.

Concerning this clone itself: The junction and the germline gene differ at one end; a read error may be behind it. The chain couples TRBV29-1 to TRBJ2-7; 8 bases are a match to TRBD2. This CDR3 spans 12 amino acids. Germline V gives CDR1 SQVTM, CDR2 ANQGSEA. The CDR3 DNA reads TGCAGCGCTGAACGGGGGGGCGACGAGCAGTACTTC. Its translation is CSAERGGDEQYF.

CDR3 protein: CASSLWGRGQSNEKLFF. CDR3 in DNA: TGTGCCAGCAGCTTATGGGGCAGGGGGCAGTCTAATGAAAAACTGTTTTTT. V gene TRBV7-9 combines with J gene TRBJ1-4; 8 positions match TRBD1. The CDR3 totals 17 residues. The junction had 8 bases not matched to a gene; V was cut back by 2 bases and J by 3 bases. The germline CDR1 and CDR2 sequences are SEHNR and FQNEAQ (reference sequence).

This rearrangement joins TRBV18 to TRBJ2-5, with TRBD1 identical over 7 bases. Trimming cost V 1 base and J 3 bases; bases outside gene matches: 5. Germline V lookup: CDR1 KGHSH, CDR2 LQKENI. This CDR3 is built from 15 residues. This CDR3 reads CASSPQGAEKETQYF. CDR3 nucleotides: TGTGCCAGCTCACCACAGGGGGCGGAAAAAGAGACCCAGTACTTC.

The rearrangement links TRBV2 to TRBJ2-1; 10 nucleotides line up with TRBD1. V was clipped by 4 bases and J by 6 bases; unmatched bases: 9. Germline lookup yields CDR1 SNHLY and CDR2 FYNNEI. The CDR3 length is 16 residues. CDR3 in amino acids: CASSGPLDRGPNEQFF. The CDR3 coding sequence is TGTGCCAGCAGTGGACCACTCGACAGGGGGCCCAATGAGCAGTTCTTC.

The chain recombines TRBV7-2 with TRBJ1-1; D remains unclear. The CDR3 length is 16 residues. Germline CDR1 SGHTA, CDR2 FQGNSA. The germline V and J ends were trimmed by 3 bases and 4 bases, with 18 bases remaining between them. CDR3 bases: TGTGCCAGCAGCTTTCGTCCTGTTGAGGTGGGCACTGAAGCTTTCTTT. Translated: CASSFRPVEVGTEAFF.

In its sample, this clone was seen once. The chain links TRBV6-1 to TRBJ2-2, with 7 bases matching TRBD1. With 2 bases clipped from V and 5 bases from J, the junction kept 5 bases outside the gene matches. The CDR3 is 15 residues long. Germline V gives CDR1 MNHNS, CDR2 SASEGT. CDR3 protein: CASSELGGTTGELFF. Written as DNA, the CDR3 is TGTGCCAGCAGTGAATTAGGGGGCACGACCGGGGAGCTGTTTTTT.

The V gene is TRBV4-2, the J gene TRBJ1-1; D is perhaps TRBD1 (5 bases). This CDR3 has 14 amino acids. Per the germline V gene, CDR1 is LGHNA and CDR2 is YNFKEQ. Trimming removed 1 base from V and 5 bases from J, with 11 bases in between. CDR3 sequence: CASSQVGVGTEAFF. In DNA form, the CDR3 reads TGTGCCAGCAGCCAAGTAGGGGTGGGGACTGAAGCTTTCTTT.